The 19 T cell receptor beta chains below come from one sample, sequenced in a study of blood T cell repertoires in COVID-19. Using immunoSEQ multiplex PCR, the repertoire was profiled, and TCRdb retains in-frame clones only, with some absent. Of 160,000 or so clones in the sample, approximately 75% were seen once. The specimen sequenced was peripheral blood. These receptors came from a human donor in a cohort sampled during active COVID-19.

The chain combines TRBV6-4 with TRBJ1-1, with TRBD1 identical over 7 bases. This CDR3 spans 14 amino acids. CDR1 and CDR2 (germline): MRHNA, SNTAGT. With 8 bases clipped from V and 10 bases from J, the junction kept 16 bases outside the gene matches. The CDR3 bases are TGTGCCAGCTCCCAAAGACAGGGAGAGGCCGTAGCTTTCTTT. Protein sequence: CASSQRQGEAVAFF.

This chain connects TRBV11-2 to TRBJ1-3; 8 nucleotides match TRBD1. CDR3 length equals 15 residues. CDR1 is SGHAT and CDR2 is FQNNGV in the germline V gene. Losses at the gene ends were 3 bases for V and 4 bases for J; bases not matched to a gene: 5. The CDR3 here is CASSFQTGAGNTIYF. As DNA, the CDR3 is TGTGCCAGCAGCTTCCAGACAGGGGCCGGAAACACCATATATTTT.

The J gene is TRBJ2-3, the V gene TRBV4-3; perhaps TRBD2 as D (7 bases). This CDR3 region has 16 residues. CDR1 LGHNA and CDR2 YSLEER come from the germline V gene. Trimming cost V 1 base and J 2 bases, with 13 bases left between them. CDR3 nucleotide sequence: TGCGCCAGCAGCCAAGGGGGGGGCGGGGTCACAGATACGCAGTATTTT. Its translation: CASSQGGGGVTDTQYF.

J is TRBJ1-4 and V is TRBV10-3; D is possibly TRBD1 (5 bases). V gave up 5 bases and J gave up 7 bases, with 14 bases separating them. There are 14 residues in the CDR3. Looked up from germline, CDR1 is ENHRY and CDR2 is SYGVKD. CDR3 bases: TGTGCCATCAGTCCTTCCTACGGGGGTGAAAAACTGTTTTTT. Translation gives CAISPSYGGEKLFF.

The chain recombines TRBV19 with TRBJ2-6; TRBD1 agrees at 9 bases. Germline V lookup: CDR1 LNHDA, CDR2 SQIVND (reference sequence). CDR3 length: 17 residues. After removal of 5 bases from V and 0 bases from J, the junction contained 5 bases not matched to a gene. CDR3 protein: CASSLQGATSGANVLTF. The CDR3 bases are TGTGCCAGTAGTTTACAGGGGGCTACCTCTGGGGCCAACGTCCTGACTTTC.

V and J are TRBV14 and TRBJ2-7; D unclear. This CDR3 contains 13 residues. The germline V gene has CDR1 SGHDN and CDR2 FVKESK. V dropped 1 base and J dropped 2 bases, with 6 bases sitting between them. CDR3 in amino acids: CASSQVGPYEQYF. The CDR3 nucleotides are TGTGCCAGCAGCCAAGTTGGGCCCTACGAGCAGTACTTC.

This clone was seen once. The rearrangement joins TRBV30 to TRBJ1-6, with D possibly matching TRBD1 (5 bases). This CDR3 spans 13 amino acids. In germline, CDR1 is GTSNPN, CDR2 SVGIG (reference sequence). V was cut by 2 bases and J by 9 bases, with 11 bases left in between. The CDR3, as DNA: TGTGCCTGGAGTCGTCAGGGTGGTTCACCCCTCCACTTT. Translating gives CAWSRQGGSPLHF. The full variable domain, with the rest looked up from reference TRBV30 and TRBJ1-6, is SQTIHQWPATLVQPVGSPLSLECTVEGTSNPNLYWYRQAAGRGLQLLFYSVGIGQISSEVPQNLSASRPQDRQFILSSKKLLLSDSGFYLCAWSRQGGSPLHFGNGTRLTVT.

This chain links TRBV2 with TRBJ2-7, with a tentative D call TRBD2 (6 bases). The V end lost 6 bases, the J end lost 0 bases, and 12 bases lay between the germline ends. Germline V CDR1 and CDR2: SNHLY, FYNNEI. CDR3 size: 14 residues. As DNA, the CDR3 is TGTGCCAGCAGCATGAAGCGGGCCTCCTACGAGCAGTACTTC. Its translation is CASSMKRASYEQYF.

The chain combines TRBV19 with TRBJ2-7; TRBD2 aligns across 8 bases. This CDR3 has 15 residues. Germline CDR1 and CDR2: LNHDA and SQIVND (reference sequence). The J segment lost 0 bases and the V segment lost 7 bases, leaving 8 bases of the junction unmatched. CDR3 sequence reads: CASTPRSGSSYEQYF. The CDR3 coding sequence is TGTGCCAGTACTCCCCGGAGCGGGAGCTCCTACGAGCAGTACTTC.

The rearrangement joins TRBV30 to TRBJ1-2, with 7 bases aligning to TRBD1. Unmatched junction bases numbered 11, after V lost 2 bases and J lost 5 bases. The CDR3 runs to 15 residues. The germline CDR1 and CDR2 sequences are GTSNPN and SVGIG (reference sequence). CDR3 nucleotide sequence: TGTGCCTGGAGTACCAGGACAGGTCTTCTGTATGGCTACACCTTC. This translates into CAWSTRTGLLYGYTF.

The chain employs TRBV21-1 and TRBJ2-1; the table's D call, TRBD1, has no DNA check behind it. TRBV21-1 is a recognized pseudogene. CDR3 size: 16 residues. CDR3 amino acids: CASNRGQGVSYNEQFF. Here the CDR3 DNA reads TGTGCCAGCAACCGGGGACAGGGGGTGTCCTACAATGAGCAGTTCTTC.

This chain links TRBV4-3 with TRBJ1-6; tentatively, D is TRBD1 (5 bases). The CDR3 has 15 residues. Germline loops: CDR1 LGHNA, CDR2 YSLEER. V dropped 0 bases and J dropped 9 bases, with 12 bases sitting between them. CDR3 in DNA: TGCGCCAGCAGCCAAGACGTCCAGGGTAGTTCACCCCTCCACTTT. Protein: CASSQDVQGSSPLHF.

The chain joins TRBV6-2 or TRBV6-3 to TRBJ2-6, with a tentative D call TRBD1 (6 bases). The length of the CDR3 is 17 residues. Germline CDR1 MNHEY, CDR2 SVGEGT. Trimming pared 0 bases from V and 0 bases from J, leaving 9 bases between. CDR3 sequence reads: CASSYSGQFSGANVLTF. The CDR3 DNA reads TGTGCCAGCAGTTACTCCGGACAGTTCTCTGGGGCCAACGTCCTGACTTTC.

The rearrangement joins TRBV27 to TRBJ2-3, with 11 bases that match TRBD2. CDR3 length: 19 residues. Germline values: CDR1 MNHEY, CDR2 SMNVEV (reference sequence). The V segment lost 0 bases and the J segment 2 bases; nucleotides outside the gene matches: 10. As DNA, the CDR3 is TGTGCCAGCAGTTTATCAGCAGAAGTAGCGGGGGGGTTCACAGATACGCAGTATTTT. Its translation is CASSLSAEVAGGFTDTQYF.

This chain connects TRBV21-1 to TRBJ2-1; TRBD1 is the table's D call, not checked against the DNA. TRBV21-1 is a recognized pseudogene. The CDR3 is made up of 14 amino acids. In DNA form, the CDR3 reads TGTGCCAGCACCGGACAGGGGGCGAACAATGAGCAGTTCTTC. Residues: CASTGQGANNEQFF.

This clone was counted once. The chain combines TRBV24-1 with TRBJ1-5, with D unresolved. The CDR3 runs 13 residues. Trimming cost V 9 bases and J 6 bases, with 14 bases left between them. Germline V gives CDR1 KGHDR, CDR2 SFDVKD. Here the CDR3 reads CATAHIWSQPQHF. For the CDR3, the DNA is TGTGCCACCGCACACATTTGGAGTCAGCCCCAGCATTTT.

This sequence joins TRBV5-6 and TRBJ2-7; a possible D gene is TRBD2 (5 bases). Trimming cost V 3 bases and J 4 bases, with 14 bases left between them. The CDR3 contains 14 residues. From germline, CDR1 is SGHDT and CDR2 YYEEEE. DNA for the CDR3: TGTGCCAGCAGCTCCGGGGTTAGGTGGTACGAGCAGTACTTC. This codes for CASSSGVRWYEQYF.

This chain connects TRBV12-5 to TRBJ1-1, with D possibly being TRBD1 (6 bases). The V gene lost 9 bases and the J gene lost 1 base, with 15 bases spanning the gap. There are 14 residues in the CDR3. Germline CDR1 LGHNT, CDR2 FRNRAP. CDR3 in amino acids: CASEDGQTNTEAFF. Here the CDR3 DNA reads TGTGCTAGCGAGGACGGACAGACGAACACTGAAGCTTTCTTT.

As for this clone: This sample also contains other DNA sequences that code for the same CDR3. The chain employs TRBV9 and TRBJ1-1; the D is unclear. Germline V gene data show CDR1 as SGDLS and CDR2 as YYNGEE. The CDR3 covers 13 residues. V lost 0 bases and J lost 1, with 4 bases in between. The CDR3 coding sequence is TGTGCCAGCAGCGTAGATCGGAACACTGAAGCTTTCTTT. It encodes CASSVDRNTEAFF.